Each of the 3 T cell receptor beta chains below was sequenced from the same sample in a study of Ad26.COV2.S vaccination and SARS-CoV-2 variants. The treatment was: approximately 18 received Ad26.COV2.S at low or high dose, single or two shots; roughly 5 received placebo; per-sample allocation not given. Day 63 following the first vaccine or placebo injection was when the samples were taken. Sequencing was performed with immunoSEQ multiplex PCR; in TCRdb, only in-frame clones are kept and a portion is missing. The data hold about half a million clones, with approximately 90% observed a single time. The sequenced sample was peripheral blood, obtained in a trial of Ad26.COV2.S vaccine versus placebo. The receptors stem from a person aged 18-65 years who received the Ad26.COV2.S COVID-19 vaccine or a placebo.

This chain's CDR3 is CASSLRNHAGANVLTF. The CDR3 nucleotides read TGTGCCAGCAGTTTAAGGAATCACGCTGGGGCCAACGTCCTGACTTTC. The rearrangement joins TRBV28 to TRBJ2-6; D uncertain. CDR1 and CDR2 (germline): MDHEN, SYDVKM. With 2 bases removed from V and 2 bases from J, the gap between germline ends came to 10 bases. The CDR3 is 16 amino acids.

The chain recombines TRBV18 with TRBJ1-2; D may be TRBD1 (6 bases). Trimming removed 3 bases from V and 2 bases from J, with 13 bases in between. The length of the CDR3 is 15 residues. CDR1 is KGHSH and CDR2 is LQKENI in the germline V gene. CDR3 sequence (DNA): TGTGCCAGCTCACCGGACAGACAACTGAACTATGGCTACACCTTC. Amino acid sequence: CASSPDRQLNYGYTF.

The chain uses TRBV2 and TRBJ1-5; D gene unclear. Germline assignment: CDR1 SNHLY and CDR2 FYNNEI. The CDR3 is made up of 16 amino acids. The V and J ends lost 3 bases and 0 bases respectively, with 12 bases between them. For the CDR3, the DNA is TGTGCCAGCAGTGAGTTATCGCCGCTTAGCAATCAGCCCCAGCATTTT. Protein sequence: CASSELSPLSNQPQHF.